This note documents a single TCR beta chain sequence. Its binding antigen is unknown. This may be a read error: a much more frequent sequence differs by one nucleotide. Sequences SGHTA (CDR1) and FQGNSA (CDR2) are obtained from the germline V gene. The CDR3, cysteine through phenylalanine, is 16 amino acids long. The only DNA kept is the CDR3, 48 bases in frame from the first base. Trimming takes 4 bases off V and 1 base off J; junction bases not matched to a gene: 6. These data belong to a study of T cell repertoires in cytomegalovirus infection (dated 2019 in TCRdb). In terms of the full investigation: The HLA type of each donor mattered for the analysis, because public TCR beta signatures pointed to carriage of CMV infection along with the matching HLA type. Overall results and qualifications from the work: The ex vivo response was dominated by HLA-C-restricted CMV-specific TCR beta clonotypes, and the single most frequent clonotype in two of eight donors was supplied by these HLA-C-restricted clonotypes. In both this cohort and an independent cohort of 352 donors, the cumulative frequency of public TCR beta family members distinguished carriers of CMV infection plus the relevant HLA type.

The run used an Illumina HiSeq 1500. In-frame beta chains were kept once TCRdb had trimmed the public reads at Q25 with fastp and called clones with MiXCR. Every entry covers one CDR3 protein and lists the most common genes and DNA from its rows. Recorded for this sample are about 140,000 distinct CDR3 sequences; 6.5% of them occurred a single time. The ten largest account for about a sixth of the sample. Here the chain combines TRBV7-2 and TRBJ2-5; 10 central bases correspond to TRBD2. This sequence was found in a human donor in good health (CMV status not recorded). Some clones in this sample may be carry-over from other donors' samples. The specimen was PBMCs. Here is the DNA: TGTGCCAGCAGCTCCCTAGCGGGGGTGATCCAAGAGACCCAGTACTTC. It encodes CASSSLAGVIQETQYF. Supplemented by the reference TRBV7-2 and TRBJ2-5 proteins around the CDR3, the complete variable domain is GAGVSQSPSNKVTEKGKDVELRCDPISGHTALYWYRQSLGQGLEFLIYFQGNSAPDKSGLPSDRFSAERTGGSVSTLTIQRTQQEDSAVYLCASSSLAGVIQETQYFGPGTRLLVL.